This T cell receptor (beta chain) is drawn from a study of blood T cell repertoires in COVID-19. Per the original methods: For nucleated cells, counts were estimated from reference gene primer amplification. This table comes from immunoSEQ multiplex PCR, and its TCRdb copy is limited to in-frame clones, with some not included. D and trimming come from the DNA, and the V and J calls and clone size come from that table. The sample records a few hundred thousand clones, 85% to 90% being singletons. Cohorts were based on clinical histories the participants reported. The TCR was taken from a woman in her 50s who had recovered from COVID-19. The sequenced sample consisted of PBMCs or T cells enriched from blood (not recorded which).

In DNA, the CDR3 is TGTGCCAGCAAACCCCCGGGACAGGGCGGTTTGAACACTGAAGCTTTCTTT. It is translated as CASKPPGQGGLNTEAFF. The J gene is TRBJ1-1, the V gene TRBV21-1; the D call of TRBD1 is as the table states it, not checked on the DNA. TRBV21-1 is reported as a pseudogene. The CDR3 length is 17 residues.